Detailed here is one T cell receptor beta chain. The clone's antigen remains unknown. No much larger clone exists at a distance of one base, and base qualities are not known. TCRbeta CDR3 regions were amplified from genomic DNA by means of the immunoSEQ Assay, a bias-controlled multiplex PCR. On the study's bioinformatics: The number of nucleated cells in each sample was estimated from the amplification of reference gene primers within the assay. To quantify the absolute abundance of each unique TCRbeta CDR3 rearrangement, sequence reads were collapsed and filtered. For each sample, productive Simpson clonality was calculated as the square root of Simpson's diversity index across productive rearrangements. The source is immuneACCESS, and TCRdb retained only in-frame sequences with V and J called. Part of the clones is not carried over; for the studies checked, unresolved V genes explain less than half of this, and the remainder is unexplained. That table furnishes V, J and clone size, whereas the DNA furnished D and trimming. In all, the sample holds approximately 150,000 clones, and roughly 80% of those were seen once. 4.8% of the sample comes from the top ten.

The CDR3 measures 15 amino acids from cysteine to phenylalanine. Just the 45-base CDR3 DNA is kept, in frame starting at base 1. Sequences SNHLY (CDR1) and FYNNEI (CDR2) are obtained from the germline V gene. V lost 4 bases and J lost 0 bases; the stretch between them is 7 bases long. This sample is drawn from a study of blood T cell repertoires in COVID-19 (dated by TCRdb to the early 2020s). For the wider study: Collaborator samples came from the United States, Italy and Spain and covered acute and convalescent phases of COVID-19. The prospective study material was composed of cDNA or gDNA derived from T cells, B-cell-depleted T cells, or PBMCs. Subjects who had been exposed to COVID-19, were actively infected with it, or had recovered from it provided the deeply sampled blood TCRbeta repertoires that made up the dataset. The repertoires were released in a freely available public database meant as a resource for research on the immune response to SARS-CoV-2. The samples were drawn from two sources: the first 160 participants of the ongoing ImmuneRACE study, and 950 to 1,500 subjects contributed by 6 global collaborators. The sample metadata nearly always contained a de-identified subject ID, COVID-19 status, age in years and sex. Where HLA class I and class II types were available, the types were taken from metadata supplied by the sample provider, not from assay-based typing. Broader findings and caveats from the paper: The quantity of clinical and demographic metadata differed by source and by participant and was supplied without curation.

Each collaborating institution followed its own protocols to collect whole blood in K2EDTA tubes. For TCRbeta analysis, collaborators shipped samples in one of three forms: frozen whole blood, isolated PBMCs, or DNA extracted from either of those sample types. The TCR originated in a human donor in a cohort sampled during active COVID-19. The sequenced sample consisted of peripheral blood. This sequence uses TRBV2 and TRBJ2-6; D gene: possibly TRBD2, on 5 matching bases. CDR3 loop: CASSVEDSGANVLTF. The nucleotide sequence is TGTGCCAGCAGTGTGGAGGACTCTGGGGCCAACGTCCTGACTTTC. The CDR3, completed at both ends by the reference TRBV2 and TRBJ2-6 genes, gives the full variable domain EPEVTQTPSHQVTQMGQEVILRCVPISNHLYFYWYRQILGQKVEFLVSFYNNEISEKSEIFDDQFSVERPDGSNFTLKIRSTKLEDSAMYFCASSVEDSGANVLTFGAGSRLTVL.